A single sample is the source of the 7 T cell receptor beta chains below, sequenced in a study of CD8 T cells in ankylosing spondylitis. A single record per CDR3 protein comes from TCRdb applying MiXCR to the 5' RACE reads. The sample carries about 150,000 distinct CDR3 sequences, around 42% recorded once. Material: synovial fluid, either unsorted or a sorted T cell fraction (not recorded which). These receptors were taken from a male donor with ankylosing spondylitis.

The rearrangement links TRBV6-4 to TRBJ2-1; unclear D gene. Trimming removed 0 bases at V and 12 bases at J, with 12 bases between. The length of the CDR3 is 13 residues. Germline values: CDR1 MRHNA, CDR2 SNTAGT. In DNA form, the CDR3 reads TGTGCCAGCAGTGACTCGGCGGATACATGGCAGTTCTTC. This translates into CASSDSADTWQFF.

In this sample, this clonotype turned up many times. The chain couples TRBV7-9 to TRBJ2-5; D possibly corresponds to TRBD1 (7 bases). The germline gives CDR1 SEHNR, CDR2 FQNEAQ (reference sequence). Trimming removed 5 bases from V and 3 bases from J, with 19 bases in between. The CDR3 spans 16 residues. The CDR3 nucleotides read TGTGCCAGCAGCCCACGGATAACAGGGGAGGAAGAGACCCAGTACTTC. It codes for CASSPRITGEEETQYF.

This clonotype was seen more than once but under ten times. The chain links TRBV28 to TRBJ2-3, with TRBD1 identical over 8 bases. V shed 2 bases and J 5 bases; nucleotides not matched to a gene: 9. Germline CDR1 and CDR2: MDHEN and SYDVKM. The CDR3 is 16 residues long. The CDR3 region has the DNA TGTGCCAGCAGTTTAGTGCAGGGGGCGCTATTAGATACGCAGTATTTT. This sequence encodes CASSLVQGALLDTQYF.

The rearrangement uses TRBV5-1 and TRBJ1-1; no clear D gene. Germline-derived CDR1 and CDR2 are SGHRS and YFSETQ. The CDR3 totals 14 residues. The V and J ends lost 1 base and 1 base respectively, with 8 bases between them. In DNA form, the CDR3 reads TGCGCCAGCAGCTTGACACGATCGAACACTGAAGCTTTCTTT. This translates into CASSLTRSNTEAFF.

The chain couples TRBV4-1 to TRBJ1-2, with 10 bases matching TRBD1. There are 16 residues in the CDR3. Germline values: CDR1 MGHRA, CDR2 YSYEKL. Trimming cost V 0 bases and J 8 bases; bases outside gene matches: 9. The CDR3 here is CASSQERRDRGRGYTF. DNA for the CDR3: TGCGCCAGCAGCCAAGAAAGGCGCGACAGGGGGCGAGGCTACACCTTC.

This rearrangement joins TRBV28 to TRBJ2-1; 8 nucleotides align to TRBD2. Germline trimming cut 6 bases from V and 8 bases from J; bases unmatched to any gene: 12. There are 15 residues in the CDR3. The germline V gene encodes CDR1 MDHEN and CDR2 SYDVKM. The CDR3 nucleotides are TGTGCCAGCAGCCCTTTTTCCGGGAGGGTGTATGAGCAGTTCTTC. Translating gives CASSPFSGRVYEQFF.

This rearrangement joins TRBV6-2 or TRBV6-3 to TRBJ2-6; TRBD2 matches at 9 bases. The CDR3 length is 15 residues. J lost 0 bases, V lost 11 bases, and 5 bases had no gene match. Per the germline V gene, CDR1 is MNHEY and CDR2 is SVGEGT. The CDR3 nucleotides read TGTGCCTGCGGGACTAGCAACTCTGGGGCCAACGTCCTGACTTTC. Translating it yields CACGTSNSGANVLTF.